A single sample is the source of the 9 T cell receptor beta chains below, sequenced in a study of blood T cells in healthy people across ages. Using a J-beta primer mix together with a sample-barcoded 5' primer, a second PCR was run for about 6 to 11 cycles. Each CDR3 protein gets one entry after TCRdb re-called the 5' RACE reads with MiXCR. The table has approximately 800,000 distinct CDR3 sequences, roughly 34% seen once. The sequencing sample was made of blood. Receptors were obtained from a man aged 18 to 30 in good health.

As to this clonotype: A read error is possible here, since a much larger clone lies one base away. The chain is built from TRBV7-9 and TRBJ2-1; 7 bases fit TRBD2. The CDR3 contains 15 residues. The V gene end was trimmed by 6 bases and the J gene end by 10 bases; junction bases not matched to a gene: 15. Germline V gives CDR1 SEHNR, CDR2 FQNEAQ (reference sequence). The CDR3 sequence is CASREIGGSGYEQFF. The DNA for the CDR3 is TGTGCCAGCAGAGAAATCGGGGGGAGCGGCTACGAGCAGTTCTTC.

As regards this clonotype: One junction end does not reproduce the germline sequence, and a read error may be involved. The genes are TRBV7-2 and TRBJ1-3, with D unclear. Germline V lookup: CDR1 SGHTA, CDR2 FQGNSA. This CDR3 is 16 amino acids long. This CDR3 reads CASSLAPDVGIYTIYF. Here the CDR3 DNA reads TGCGCCAGCAGCTTAGCACCGGACGTGGGGATATACACCATATATTTT.

V is TRBV20-1 and J is TRBJ2-7; 9 nucleotides line up with TRBD1. CDR1 DFQATT and CDR2 SNEGSKA come from the germline V gene (reference sequence). J gave up 3 bases and V 6 bases, and 6 bases lay outside the gene matches. This CDR3 has 13 amino acids. This CDR3 reads CSAGDRENYEQYF. Written as DNA, the CDR3 is TGCAGTGCGGGGGACAGGGAGAACTACGAGCAGTACTTC.

The CDR3 region has the DNA TGTGCCAGCAGCTTAGGCCCAGGGTTTAACTATGGCTACACCTTC. This sequence encodes CASSLGPGFNYGYTF. V and J are TRBV11-2 and TRBJ1-2; D is perhaps TRBD1 (5 bases). Germline CDR1 is SGHAT and CDR2 is FQNNGV. V lost 1 base to trimming and J lost 1 base, with 10 bases between them. This CDR3 spans 15 amino acids.

The J gene is TRBJ2-7, the V gene TRBV7-2; TRBD2 agrees at 7 bases. The V gene end was trimmed by 2 bases and the J gene end by 3 bases; junction bases not matched to a gene: 10. Looked up from germline, CDR1 is SGHTA and CDR2 is FQGNSA. The CDR3 has 16 residues. CDR3 DNA: TGTGCCAGCAGCTTATCTGGTGCGGGAGTGGGCTACGAGCAGTACTTC. This sequence encodes CASSLSGAGVGYEQYF.

About this clonotype: Germline and junction disagree at one end, which may indicate a read error. The chain recombines TRBV5-6 with TRBJ2-7; no clear D. Looked up from germline, CDR1 is SGHDT and CDR2 is YYEEEE. The CDR3 totals 14 residues. The CDR3: CASSFEAISYERYF. The DNA of the CDR3 is TGTGCCAGCAGCTTTGAGGCCATCTCCTACGAGCGGTACTTC.

The genes are TRBV7-9 and TRBJ1-4, with D maybe TRBD1 (6 bases). The CDR3 is 15 residues long. From germline, CDR1 is SEHNR and CDR2 FQNEAQ (reference sequence). Trimming shortened V by 5 bases and J by 2 bases, and 12 bases separated the two germline ends. CDR3 amino acids: CASSPGGPTNEKLFF. The CDR3 DNA is TGTGCCAGCAGCCCCGGGGGGCCGACTAATGAAAAACTGTTTTTT.

This clonotype has more than one count but fewer than ten. The chain links TRBV20-1 to TRBJ1-5; TRBD1 matches at 9 bases. This CDR3 region has 14 residues. The germline CDR1 and CDR2 sequences are DFQATT and SNEGSKA (reference sequence). With 5 bases clipped from V and 4 bases from J, the junction kept 6 bases outside the gene matches. CDR3 sequence reads: CSARTGELNQPQHF. As DNA, the CDR3 is TGCAGTGCTCGGACAGGGGAGCTAAATCAGCCCCAGCATTTT.

The chain links TRBV14 to TRBJ2-5; D gene ambiguous. Trimming took off 2 bases at V and 4 bases at J, with 11 bases between the two ends. In germline, CDR1 is SGHDN, CDR2 FVKESK. The CDR3 extends over 14 amino acids. CDR3: CASSQNEGRETQYF. The CDR3 DNA sequence: TGTGCCAGCAGCCAAAATGAAGGACGAGAGACCCAGTACTTC. The full variable domain, completed using reference TRBV14 and TRBJ2-5, is EAGVTQFPSHSVIEKGQTVTLRCDPISGHDNLYWYRRVMGKEIKFLLHFVKESKQDESGMPNNRFLAERTGGTYSTLKVQPAELEDSGVYFCASSQNEGRETQYFGPGTRLLVL.